The 15 T cell receptor beta chains given below trace back to one sample, sequenced in a study of blood T cells in healthy people across ages. PCR was performed a second time for 7 to 11 cycles using a sample-barcoded 5' primer and a J-beta primer mix. Each CDR3 protein gets one entry after TCRdb re-called the 5' RACE reads with MiXCR. The sample records around 900,000 distinct CDR3 sequences, around 30% being singletons. Sequencing was performed on blood. The receptors were gathered from a woman older than 75 in good health.

This clonotype was seen more than once but under ten times. This rearrangement joins TRBV20-1 to TRBJ2-1; 9 bases map to TRBD2. The CDR3 is 16 amino acids. Unmatched junction bases numbered 6, after V lost 3 bases and J lost 0 bases. In germline, CDR1 is DFQATT, CDR2 SNEGSKA (reference sequence). DNA of the CDR3: TGCAGTGCTAGCAAGGGCGGGGGGGGCTCCTACAATGAGCAGTTCTTC. Translation: CSASKGGGGSYNEQFF.

CDR3 loop: CASSHLVQETQYF. The CDR3 DNA follows: TGTGCCAGCAGCCATCTAGTCCAAGAGACCCAGTACTTC. The rearrangement links TRBV6-6 to TRBJ2-5, with D hard to call. From germline, CDR1 is MNHNY and CDR2 SVGAGI (reference sequence). The germline V and J ends were trimmed by 6 bases and 1 base, with 9 bases remaining between them. This CDR3 has 13 amino acids.

The gene calls are TRBV28 and TRBJ1-2, with TRBD1 identical over 8 bases. The J segment lost 4 bases and the V segment lost 5 bases, leaving 6 bases of the junction unmatched. Per germline, CDR1 MDHEN and CDR2 SYDVKM. The CDR3 contains 14 residues. The chain's CDR3 is CASSVRTGTYGYTF. In DNA, the CDR3 is TGTGCCAGCAGTGTCCGGACAGGGACCTATGGCTACACCTTC.

Details on this clonotype: With a much larger clone just one base away, this may be a read error. The chain joins TRBV20-1 to TRBJ2-1, with 7 nucleotides matching TRBD1. In germline, CDR1 is DFQATT, CDR2 SNEGSKA (reference sequence). The CDR3 is made up of 13 amino acids. Trimming at V came to 2 bases and at J to 5 bases, leaving 3 bases not matched to a gene. The CDR3 loop reads CSARRGQNNEQFF. CDR3 DNA: TGCAGTGCTAGAAGGGGGCAAAACAATGAGCAGTTCTTC.

This clonotype was recorded at least ten times. The chain recombines TRBV11-2 with TRBJ2-5; 8 bases fit TRBD2. J gave up 5 bases and V 5 bases, and 13 bases lay outside the gene matches. CDR3 length equals 16 residues. Germline assignment: CDR1 SGHAT and CDR2 FQNNGV. The CDR3, as DNA: TGTGCCAGCAGCCCCCTCTCGGGGGGGTACGGGGAGACCCAGTACTTC. Translating it yields CASSPLSGGYGETQYF.

J is TRBJ2-2 and V is TRBV7-2; either TRBD1 or TRBD2 may supply D (5 bases each). V was trimmed by 1 base and J by 4 bases, leaving 13 bases between them. CDR1 is SGHTA and CDR2 is FQGNSA in the germline V gene. This CDR3 contains 16 residues. This CDR3 reads CASSLGVGTGTGELFF. Here the CDR3 DNA reads TGTGCCAGCAGCTTAGGGGTGGGGACGGGCACCGGGGAGCTGTTTTTT.

The chain uses TRBV6-2 or TRBV6-3 and TRBJ2-2; TRBD2 matches 9 bases. This CDR3 contains 16 residues. J lost 7 bases, V lost 4 bases, and 10 bases had no gene match. Germline V CDR1 and CDR2: MNHEY, SVGEGT. The CDR3 nucleotides read TGTGCCAGCAGTTTACAGCGGGGGGCTGATGTCGGGGAGCTGTTTTTT. Its protein is CASSLQRGADVGELFF.

This clonotype was picked up a small number of times. The chain uses TRBV6-5 and TRBJ2-5, with D perhaps matching TRBD2 (6 bases). Germline values: CDR1 MNHEY, CDR2 SVGAGI. Trimming removed 3 bases from V and 0 bases from J, with 11 bases in between. The CDR3 spans 15 residues. The CDR3 reads CASSYGGAHQETQYF. In nucleotides, the CDR3 is TGTGCCAGCAGTTATGGCGGGGCACACCAAGAGACCCAGTACTTC.

This clonotype was counted ten times or more. The chain recombines TRBV20-1 with TRBJ2-7; no definite D call. Trimming shortened V by 0 bases and J by 5 bases, and 17 bases separated the two germline ends. Germline V gene lookup returns CDR1 DFQATT and CDR2 SNEGSKA (reference sequence). CDR3 size: 15 residues. DNA for the CDR3: TGCAGTGCTAGAGATCAGCAGAGGCGCCGCCACGAGCAGTACTTC. As protein: CSARDQQRRRHEQYF.

Ten or more counts support this clonotype. This chain joins TRBV7-9 and TRBJ2-5, with D possibly TRBD1 on 6 matching bases. V lost 5 bases and J lost 5, with 21 bases in between. CDR1 is SEHNR and CDR2 is FQNEAQ in the germline V gene (reference sequence). The CDR3 contains 16 residues. CDR3 coding DNA: TGTGCCAGCAGCCCCAGTAAAGGGGGTAGCACGGAGACCCAGTACTTC. It yields the protein CASSPSKGGSTETQYF.

Only a few counts were recorded for this clonotype. The chain joins TRBV14 to TRBJ2-5; tentatively, D is TRBD2 (6 bases). V gave up 1 base and J gave up 1 base, with 25 bases separating them. Germline V CDR1 and CDR2: SGHDN, FVKESK. The CDR3 contains 20 residues. CDR3 loop: CASSQAGRGKGPPPQETQYF. CDR3 nucleotide sequence: TGTGCCAGCAGCCAAGCCGGGCGGGGAAAGGGGCCCCCCCCCCAAGAGACCCAGTACTTC.

This clonotype occurred many times. The CDR3 sequence: CASSLTGGWTQYF. In nucleotides, the CDR3 is TGTGCCAGCAGTTTAACGGGGGGATGGACCCAGTACTTC. The chain has TRBV12-3 or TRBV12-4 and TRBJ2-5; TRBD2 agrees at 7 bases. The V gene end was trimmed by 2 bases and the J gene end by 7 bases; junction bases not matched to a gene: 4. This CDR3 spans 13 amino acids.

This clonotype was counted a few times. CDR3: CATSDINRNQPQHF. The DNA of the CDR3 is TGTGCCACCAGTGATATAAACAGGAACCAGCCCCAGCATTTT. The J gene is TRBJ1-5, the V gene TRBV24-1, with a weak D call TRBD1 (5 bases). Germline V gives CDR1 KGHDR, CDR2 SFDVKD. This CDR3 spans 14 amino acids. Between the trimmed V and J ends, which lost 3 bases and 7 bases, there was a span of 12 bases.

There are a few counts of this clonotype. V gene TRBV18 combines with J gene TRBJ1-1; D call uncertain. The V end was cut by 3 bases, the J end by 1 base, with 9 bases between. The CDR3 is 14 amino acids. Per the germline V gene, CDR1 is KGHSH and CDR2 is LQKENI. The CDR3 DNA follows: TGTGCCAGCTCACCCGAACTGGGGAACACTGAAGCTTTCTTT. Protein: CASSPELGNTEAFF.

J is TRBJ1-4 and V is TRBV29-1; D might be TRBD1 (6 bases). This CDR3 is 12 amino acids long. Germline loops: CDR1 SQVTM, CDR2 ANQGSEA. V dropped 4 bases and J dropped 8 bases, with 11 bases sitting between them. The CDR3 loop is CSVVQGGEKLFF. CDR3 nucleotide sequence: TGCAGCGTTGTACAGGGTGGAGAAAAACTGTTTTTT. Full variable domain (rest looked up from reference TRBV29-1 and TRBJ1-4): SAVISQKPSRDICQRGTSLTIQCQVDSQVTMMFWYRQQPGQSLTLIATANQGSEATYESGFVIDKFPISRPNLTFSTLTVSNMSPEDSSIYLCSVVQGGEKLFFGSGTQLSVL.